This T cell receptor beta chain was recovered during a study of blood T cell repertoires in COVID-19. Study-level background: PBMCs, B-cell-depleted T cells, or T cells provided the cDNA or gDNA that made up the material.

The germline V gene has CDR1 MNHEY and CDR2 SVGEGT. The CDR3 is 11 amino acids. The ends were cut back, 5 bases at V and 6 bases at J, with 7 bases in the middle. Method: immunoSEQ multiplex PCR; TCRdb's copy keeps in-frame clones and lacks some. This sample has about 480,000 clones, with approximately 88% found just once. Material: PBMCs or T cells enriched from blood (not recorded which). The genes are TRBV6-2 or TRBV6-3 and TRBJ2-5, with D perhaps matching TRBD2 (5 bases). This TCR was sampled from a woman aged 40 to 50 who had recovered from COVID-19. CDR3 DNA sequence: TGTGCCAGCAGTCCCGGGAAGACCCAGTACTTC. The encoded protein is CASSPGKTQYF.